The TCR beta chain described here comes from a study of blood T cell repertoires in COVID-19. Study-level background: The United States, Italy and Spain supplied acute and convalescent COVID-19 samples.

Per the authors' pipeline: Amplifying reference gene primers gave estimates of nucleated cell counts. Method: immunoSEQ multiplex PCR; TCRdb's copy keeps in-frame clones and lacks some. V and J calls and clone size are copied from that table; D and trimming were computed from the DNA. The table records around 250,000 clones, roughly 84% of them present only once. Germline CDR1 and CDR2: SGHTA and FQGNSA. This CDR3 has 15 amino acids. V was pared by 3 bases and J by 5 bases, with 16 bases between. The sample taken for sequencing was peripheral blood. The genes are TRBV7-2 and TRBJ1-1; a possible D gene is TRBD1 (5 bases). The receptor comes from a woman between 40 and 55 years old who had recovered from COVID-19. CDR3 residues: CASSLGTSWGTEAFF. CDR3 coding DNA: TGTGCCAGCAGCTTGGGGACTTCTTGGGGGACTGAAGCTTTCTTT. Full variable domain (outside the CDR3, taken from reference TRBV7-2 and TRBJ1-1): GAGVSQSPSNKVTEKGKDVELRCDPISGHTALYWYRQSLGQGLEFLIYFQGNSAPDKSGLPSDRFSAERTGGSVSTLTIQRTQQEDSAVYLCASSLGTSWGTEAFFGQGTRLTVV.